These 28 T cell receptor beta chains came from one sample sequenced in a study of early T cells in non-severe SARS-CoV-2 infection. Using its own MiXCR run on the 5' RACE reads, TCRdb lists one record per CDR3 protein. The sample consists of some 54,000 distinct CDR3 sequences, about 9.1% of them appearing once. What was sequenced was whole blood. These receptors all stem from an adult who was a healthcare worker with PCR-confirmed SARS-CoV-2 infection or an uninfected control (not recorded which).

Ten or more counts support this clonotype. The V and J genes are TRBV10-3 and TRBJ1-2, with 9 bases matching TRBD1. The junction had 7 bases not matched to a gene; V was cut back by 6 bases and J by 2 bases. The germline V gene encodes CDR1 ENHRY and CDR2 SYGVKD. The CDR3 consists of 15 residues. CDR3 DNA: TGTGCCATCAGCCCGGCCGGACAGGGGAACTATGGCTACACCTTC. Amino acids: CAISPAGQGNYGYTF.

V usage is TRBV5-1 and J usage is TRBJ2-2; 8 bases are shared with TRBD2. V shed 4 bases and J 6 bases; nucleotides not matched to a gene: 14. This CDR3 contains 17 residues. The germline gives CDR1 SGHRS, CDR2 YFSETQ. The CDR3 DNA reads as TGCGCCAGCAGCATCACCCGAGCGGGAGACAGACCCGGGGAGCTGTTTTTT. It specifies CASSITRAGDRPGELFF.

This clonotype was seen at least ten times. The gene calls are TRBV30 and TRBJ1-5, with D perhaps matching TRBD1 (5 bases). The germline CDR1 and CDR2 sequences are GTSNPN and SVGIG (reference sequence). The CDR3 loop spans 15 amino acids. Trimming took off 0 bases at V and 2 bases at J, with 11 bases between the two ends. CDR3 DNA sequence: TGTGCCTGGAGTGTCCCCGGGGGGGGCAATCAGCCCCAGCATTTT. It codes for CAWSVPGGGNQPQHF.

This clonotype was found a few times. This chain connects TRBV3-1 to TRBJ2-3; D is possibly TRBD1 (6 bases). This CDR3 region has 15 residues. The V gene lost 2 bases and the J gene lost 5 bases, with 14 bases spanning the gap. Germline V gene lookup returns CDR1 LGHDT and CDR2 YNNKEL (reference sequence). CDR3 coding DNA: TGTGCCAGCAGCCAACTACAGGGTGACGGAGATACGCAGTATTTT. It codes for CASSQLQGDGDTQYF.

V and J are TRBV6-6 and TRBJ1-6, with D perhaps TRBD1 (5 bases). The V and J ends lost 0 bases and 7 bases respectively, with 7 bases between them. The CDR3 covers 14 residues. Germline V gives CDR1 MNHNY, CDR2 SVGAGI (reference sequence). CDR3 loop: CASSYSGVNSPLHF. CDR3 nucleotide sequence: TGTGCCAGCAGTTACTCAGGGGTCAATTCACCCCTCCACTTT.

This clonotype was observed many times. V and J are TRBV19 and TRBJ1-5; D is unresolved. This CDR3 region has 16 residues. CDR1 and CDR2 from the germline V gene are LNHDA and SQIVND (reference sequence). Deletions cut 3 bases from V and 3 bases from J, with 15 bases between. CDR3 region: CASSISGRKVNQPQHF. The CDR3 DNA reads TGTGCCAGTAGTATCTCGGGCAGGAAGGTCAATCAGCCCCAGCATTTT.

This clonotype has just one count. V is TRBV5-5 and J is TRBJ1-2; the D gene is possibly TRBD1 (6 bases). CDR1 and CDR2 from the germline V gene are SGHKS and YYEKEE (reference sequence). V was clipped by 4 bases and J by 1 base, with 14 bases between them. The CDR3 has 15 residues. CDR3 loop: CASSPPGEINYGYTF. CDR3 sequence (DNA): TGTGCCAGCAGCCCCCCAGGGGAAATTAACTATGGCTACACCTTC.

This clonotype was recorded a few times. The CDR3 coding sequence is TGCAGTGCTAGAGTGGAGATCGGGGTCACAGATACGCAGTATTTT. As protein: CSARVEIGVTDTQYF. The V gene is TRBV20-1, the J gene TRBJ2-3; perhaps TRBD2 as D (5 bases). V was trimmed by 1 base and J by 2 bases, leaving 13 bases between them. This CDR3 is built from 15 residues. Looked up from germline, CDR1 is DFQATT and CDR2 is SNEGSKA (reference sequence).

For this clonotype: A single base separates this from a much larger clone, so it may be a read error. This CDR3 reads CDSSLEAGYSGANVLTF. The CDR3 coding sequence is TGTGACAGCAGCTTAGAAGCGGGCTACTCTGGGGCCAACGTCCTGACTTTC. The rearrangement links TRBV7-2 to TRBJ2-6; weak D call: TRBD2 (6 bases). This CDR3 has 17 amino acids. Germline CDR1 is SGHTA and CDR2 is FQGNSA.

In its sample, this clonotype was seen many times. The chain uses TRBV6-1 and TRBJ1-2; D not resolved. Germline V CDR1 and CDR2: MNHNS, SASEGT. V lost 6 bases and J 4 bases, leaving 18 bases between the germline ends. The CDR3 sequence is 15 residues long. Here the CDR3 DNA reads TGTGCCAGCAGAGCGGACGGATACATCGTCTATGGCTACACCTTC. This codes for CASRADGYIVYGYTF.

This clonotype occurred many times. This rearrangement joins TRBV19 to TRBJ2-7, with D possibly being TRBD1 or TRBD2 (5 bases each). CDR1 LNHDA and CDR2 SQIVND come from the germline V gene (reference sequence). V was cut by 9 bases and J by 4 bases, with 13 bases left in between. There are 12 residues in the CDR3. The CDR3 DNA reads TGTGCCAGCTCCGGGACGGAGTACGAGCAGTACTTC. It encodes CASSGTEYEQYF.

The CDR3 reads CSVERTNGQYF. The CDR3 bases are TGCAGCGTTGAGAGGACCAACGGACAGTACTTC. The chain uses TRBV29-1 and TRBJ2-7; unclear D gene. The CDR3 has 11 residues. Deletions cut 3 bases from V and 10 bases from J, with 13 bases between. Germline V gene lookup returns CDR1 SQVTM and CDR2 ANQGSEA.

This clonotype was picked up a small number of times. This rearrangement joins TRBV7-2 to TRBJ2-5; 7 bases fit TRBD2. J gave up 4 bases and V 5 bases, and 10 bases lay outside the gene matches. The CDR3 has 15 amino acids. Germline CDR1 is SGHTA and CDR2 is FQGNSA. The CDR3 region is CASSARGRGGETQYF. CDR3 DNA: TGTGCCAGCAGCGCTCGGGGCCGCGGGGGAGAGACCCAGTACTTC.

This clonotype was observed a few times. The gene calls are TRBV2 and TRBJ2-7; 7 bases line up with TRBD2. J was trimmed by 7 bases and V by 6 bases; bases with no gene match: 18. Germline CDR1 reads SNHLY; CDR2 reads FYNNEI. The CDR3 extends over 16 amino acids. The CDR3 is CASRRAESGAALEQYF. CDR3 sequence (DNA): TGTGCCAGCAGGCGGGCCGAAAGCGGGGCTGCCTTAGAGCAGTACTTC.

The rearrangement uses TRBV7-2 and TRBJ2-5; D may be TRBD1 or TRBD2 (6 bases each). V was shortened by 5 bases and J by 4 bases, with 17 bases between the two germline ends. This CDR3 is 15 amino acids long. Germline V gene data show CDR1 as SGHTA and CDR2 as FQGNSA. The CDR3 sequence: CASSTRGARVETQYF. CDR3 in DNA: TGTGCCAGCAGCACAAGGGGGGCTAGAGTAGAGACCCAGTACTTC.

This clonotype was detected many times. The rearrangement links TRBV27 to TRBJ2-3, with 11 bases lining up with TRBD1. This CDR3 region has 15 residues. Trimming took 4 bases from V and 4 from J; bases not matched to a gene: 4. CDR1 and CDR2 (germline): MNHEY, SMNVEV (reference sequence). CDR3: CASSSPGQGADTQYF. DNA of the CDR3: TGTGCCAGCAGTTCGCCGGGACAGGGGGCAGATACGCAGTATTTT.

Of note for this clonotype: This sequence may be a read error, since a much larger clone differs from it by one base. This chain uses TRBV20-1 with TRBJ2-3; the D is unclear. The CDR3 is 14 amino acids. Per the germline V gene, CDR1 is DFQATT and CDR2 is SNEGSKA (reference sequence). CDR3 loop: CSARDPILTETQYF. The CDR3 nucleotides are TGCAGTGCTAGAGATCCTATACTCACAGAAACGCAGTATTTT.

This clonotype was recorded many times. This may arise from a read error, as a much more abundant clone is one base away. The chain has TRBV24-1 and TRBJ1-3, with 7 bases identical to TRBD1. CDR3 length equals 17 residues. Germline CDR1 KGHDR, CDR2 SFDVKD. Germline trimming cut 0 bases from V and 6 bases from J; bases unmatched to any gene: 10. In DNA form, the CDR3 reads TGTGCCACCAGTGATTTGAATAGGGACAGCCCTGAAAACACCATATATTTT. Translating gives CATSDLNRDSPENTIYF.

This clonotype was counted ten times or more. The V call is TRBV19, the J call TRBJ2-1, with 9 positions matching TRBD1. There are 15 residues in the CDR3. Losses at the gene ends were 7 bases for V and 6 bases for J; bases not matched to a gene: 10. The germline V gene encodes CDR1 LNHDA and CDR2 SQIVND (reference sequence). The CDR3 DNA sequence: TGTGCCAGTAAGGTTAAACAGGGGGCTGGCAATGAGCAGTTCTTC. Translating it yields CASKVKQGAGNEQFF.

The sample holds many counts of this clonotype. One junction end does not reproduce the germline sequence, and a read error may be involved. This chain joins TRBV20-1 and TRBJ2-1, with 7 bases lining up with TRBD1. Germline assignment: CDR1 DFQATT and CDR2 SNEGSKA (reference sequence). This CDR3 has 15 residues. Here the CDR3 DNA reads TGCAGTGCTAGAGATCGAGGGGGCGTCTACGATGAGCAGTTCTTC. Its translation is CSARDRGGVYDEQFF.

There are many counts of this clonotype. This chain uses TRBV11-2 with TRBJ2-5, with 8 nucleotides matching TRBD1. Trimming cost V 2 bases and J 2 bases; bases outside gene matches: 1. The CDR3 extends over 14 amino acids. The germline V gene encodes CDR1 SGHAT and CDR2 FQNNGV. The CDR3 nucleotides are TGTGCCAGCAGCTTAAGGACAGGGCAAGAGACCCAGTACTTC. This gives the protein CASSLRTGQETQYF.

This clonotype was counted ten times or more. The V and J genes are TRBV18 and TRBJ2-6; TRBD2 aligns across 7 bases. The trim removed 3 bases at V and 0 bases at J, leaving 5 bases unmatched. This CDR3 has 17 amino acids. Germline-derived CDR1 and CDR2 are KGHSH and LQKENI. The CDR3 sequence: CASSPGTTGSGANVLTF. Written as DNA, the CDR3 is TGTGCCAGCTCACCCGGGACTACCGGCTCTGGGGCCAACGTCCTGACTTTC. The full variable domain, rest sourced from reference TRBV18 and TRBJ2-6, is NAGVMQNPRHLVRRRGQEARLRCSPMKGHSHVYWYRQLPEEGLKFMVYLQKENIIDESGMPKERFSAEFPKEGPSILRIQQVVRGDSAAYFCASSPGTTGSGANVLTFGAGSRLTVL.

This clonotype was seen more than once but under ten times. The CDR3 here is CASRGLASYNEQFF. Written as DNA, the CDR3 is TGTGCCAGCAGAGGACTAGCCTCCTACAATGAGCAGTTCTTC. The chain has TRBV2 and TRBJ2-1, with 8 bases that match TRBD2. The CDR3 spans 14 residues. V dropped 6 bases and J dropped 0; count of bases not matched to a gene: 1. Germline V gene sequence: CDR1 SNHLY, CDR2 FYNNEI.

This clonotype was observed at least ten times. The chain joins TRBV29-1 to TRBJ1-5; D is unclear. The CDR3 extends over 13 amino acids. The ends were cut back, 4 bases at V and 4 bases at J, with 11 bases in the middle. CDR1 and CDR2 (germline): SQVTM, ANQGSEA. In nucleotides, the CDR3 is TGCAGCGTTGGGGAAGTACTAAATCAGCCCCAGCATTTT. Translated: CSVGEVLNQPQHF.

Note on this clonotype: A read error is possible here, since a much larger clone lies one base away. The chain combines TRBV5-6 with TRBJ2-7; TRBD2 aligns across 8 bases. Germline V gives CDR1 SGHDT, CDR2 YYEEEE. The CDR3 covers 15 residues. In DNA, the CDR3 is TGTGTCAGCAGCTTGGGGCTAGCGGGTGTATACGAGCAGTACTTC. The encoded protein is CVSSLGLAGVYEQYF.

The gene calls are TRBV11-2 and TRBJ2-1; no reliable D call. CDR1 and CDR2 from the germline V gene are SGHAT and FQNNGV. The CDR3 extends over 13 amino acids. V gave up 0 bases and J gave up 9 bases, with 9 bases separating them. Here the CDR3 reads CASSLDRKAEQFF. DNA for the CDR3: TGTGCCAGCAGCTTAGATAGGAAGGCTGAGCAGTTCTTC. Full variable domain (remainder filled in from reference TRBV11-2 and TRBJ2-1): EAGVAQSPRYKIIEKRQSVAFWCNPISGHATLYWYQQILGQGPKLLIQFQNNGVVDDSQLPKDRFSAERLKGVDSTLKIQPAKLEDSAVYLCASSLDRKAEQFFGPGTRLTVL.

V gene TRBV29-1 combines with J gene TRBJ2-4; 9 bases are shared with TRBD1. In germline, CDR1 is SQVTM, CDR2 ANQGSEA. CDR3 size: 11 residues. J was trimmed by 8 bases and V by 6 bases; bases with no gene match: 2. The CDR3, as DNA: TGCAGCGTCCGGGACAGGGACATTCAGTACTTC. It translates to CSVRDRDIQYF. Full variable domain (missing parts from reference TRBV29-1 and TRBJ2-4): SAVISQKPSRDICQRGTSLTIQCQVDSQVTMMFWYRQQPGQSLTLIATANQGSEATYESGFVIDKFPISRPNLTFSTLTVSNMSPEDSSIYLCSVRDRDIQYFGAGTRLSVL.

This clonotype was observed many times. CDR3 region: CATSEGGESSGNTIYF. CDR3 DNA sequence: TGTGCCACCAGTGAAGGCGGTGAGTCCTCTGGAAACACCATATATTTT. V usage is TRBV24-1 and J usage is TRBJ1-3; D is unresolved. The CDR3 covers 16 residues. V was pared by 4 bases and J by 0 bases, with 12 bases between. CDR1 and CDR2 (germline): KGHDR, SFDVKD.